This entry lists 18 T cell receptor beta chains sequenced from one sample in a study of human T cells and chemical hapten exposure. From the RACE reads, TCRdb called clonotypes with MiXCR, one entry per CDR3 protein. The sample lists some 350,000 distinct CDR3 sequences, around 6% occurring once. This sample's time point: patch test 2, 6 weeks after DPC sensitization. Treatment specified: therapeutic diphenylcyclopropenone sensitization with weekly scalp DPC. Material: whole blood, obtained in connection with sensitization to the hapten diphenylcyclopropenone (DPC). These receptors came from a woman between 18 and 30 years old with alopecia areata. Some clones in this sample may be carry-over from other donors' samples.

The CDR3 sequence: CASSFAGTSGGRVTDTQYF. CDR3 in DNA: TGCGCCAGCAGCTTTGCAGGGACTAGCGGGGGCCGAGTCACAGATACGCAGTATTTT. The V gene is TRBV5-1, the J gene TRBJ2-3; 14 bases line up with TRBD2. Germline assignment: CDR1 SGHRS and CDR2 YFSETQ. This CDR3 spans 19 amino acids. The ends lost 2 bases at V and 2 bases at J; junction bases unmatched: 10. Using reference TRBV5-1 and TRBJ2-3 for the parts outside the CDR3, the full variable domain is KAGVTQTPRYLIKTRGQQVTLSCSPISGHRSVSWYQQTPGQGLQFLFEYFSETQRNKGNFPGRFSGRQFSNSRSEMNVSTLELGDSALYLCASSFAGTSGGRVTDTQYFGPGTRLTVL.

This clonotype was recorded a few times. The chain links TRBV11-1 to TRBJ2-3; 8 bases are a match to TRBD2. The germline gives CDR1 SGHAT, CDR2 FQDESV (reference sequence). V shed 5 bases, J shed 7 bases, and the junction held 14 bases outside the gene matches. The CDR3 runs 16 residues. This CDR3 is CASSRLARGSFNTQYF. The CDR3 DNA follows: TGTGCCAGCAGCCGACTAGCGCGGGGGAGCTTCAATACGCAGTATTTT.

This chain links TRBV2 with TRBJ1-2, with D possibly TRBD1 on 6 matching bases. V lost 6 bases and J 5 bases, leaving 16 bases between the germline ends. Germline CDR1 and CDR2: SNHLY and FYNNEI. This CDR3 is 14 amino acids long. CDR3 protein: CASSERGNRYGYTF. The CDR3 nucleotides read TGTGCCAGCAGCGAAAGGGGGAATCGGTATGGCTACACCTTC.

This clonotype was picked up many times. The chain employs TRBV6-1 and TRBJ1-5, with 7 bases that match TRBD1. This CDR3 has 18 residues. The trim removed 1 base at V and 0 bases at J, leaving 9 bases unmatched. Per the germline V gene, CDR1 is MNHNS and CDR2 is SASEGT. The CDR3 region is CASSEGWDRYYSNQPQHF. The CDR3, as DNA: TGTGCCAGCAGTGAAGGTTGGGACAGATATTATAGCAATCAGCCCCAGCATTTT.

The V call is TRBV3-1, the J call TRBJ2-7; D is undetermined. The V gene lost 4 bases and the J gene lost 7 bases, with 11 bases spanning the gap. CDR3 length: 12 residues. The germline V gene has CDR1 LGHDT and CDR2 YNNKEL (reference sequence). CDR3 in amino acids: CASSPRFVEQYF. The CDR3 DNA sequence: TGTGCCAGCAGCCCCCGATTTGTGGAGCAGTACTTC.

The V call is TRBV2, the J call TRBJ1-5; no clear D. The V end lost 7 bases, the J end lost 1 base, and 11 bases lay between the germline ends. This CDR3 spans 14 amino acids. CDR1 is SNHLY, CDR2 FYNNEI, per germline. CDR3 bases: TGTGCCAGCATGAGAGACGGAAGCAATCAGCCCCAGCATTTT. Residues: CASMRDGSNQPQHF.

This clonotype occurred a few times. The chain carries TRBV7-6 and TRBJ2-3; 10 bases are shared with TRBD2. The CDR3 sequence is 18 residues long. Trimming cost V 5 bases and J 2 bases; bases outside gene matches: 13. Germline assignment: CDR1 SGHVS and CDR2 FNYEAQ. For the CDR3, the DNA is TGTGCCAGCAGCGAACTTACCCCCCTAGCGGGGGACACAGATACGCAGTATTTT. It specifies CASSELTPLAGDTDTQYF. The full variable domain, rest sourced from reference TRBV7-6 and TRBJ2-3, is GAGVSQSPRYKVTKRGQDVALRCDPISGHVSLYWYRQALGQGPEFLTYFNYEAQQDKSGLPNDRFSAERPEGSISTLTIQRTEQRDSAMYRCASSELTPLAGDTDTQYFGPGTRLTVL.

V gene TRBV15 combines with J gene TRBJ2-3; 12 positions agree with TRBD2. The CDR3 runs 18 residues. Germline V lookup: CDR1 LNHNV, CDR2 YYDKDF (reference sequence). V was pared by 1 base and J by 0 bases, with 5 bases of the junction left unmatched. DNA of the CDR3: TGTGCCACCAGCAGAGGGACTAGCGGGGAACCTAGCACAGATACGCAGTATTTT. Translating it yields CATSRGTSGEPSTDTQYF. The variable domain in full, with the rest retrieved from reference TRBV15 and TRBJ2-3, is DAMVIQNPRYQVTQFGKPVTLSCSQTLNHNVMYWYQQKSSQAPKLLFHYYDKDFNNEADTPDNFQSRRPNTSFCFLDIRSPGLGDTAMYLCATSRGTSGEPSTDTQYFGPGTRLTVL.

This rearrangement joins TRBV12-3 or TRBV12-4 to TRBJ1-1, with 10 bases lining up with TRBD1. CDR3 size: 15 residues. V gave up 6 bases and J gave up 5 bases; unmatched junction bases: 9. The CDR3 sequence is CASSGGDRGGTEAFF. The CDR3 DNA is TGTGCCAGCAGCGGCGGGGACAGGGGAGGGACTGAAGCTTTCTTT.

This clonotype showed up just a few times. V is TRBV2 and J is TRBJ2-7; tentatively, D is TRBD2 (6 bases). V shed 8 bases and J shed 2 bases, with 10 bases lying between them. CDR1 and CDR2 (germline): SNHLY, FYNNEI. The CDR3 is 12 amino acids. CDR3 loop: CASLGGTYEQYF. The CDR3 DNA follows: TGTGCCAGCTTGGGGGGAACCTACGAGCAGTACTTC.

This clonotype has just a few counts. The CDR3 spells CASTVQGMGNQPQHF. The CDR3 coding sequence is TGTGCCAGCACGGTCCAGGGGATGGGCAATCAGCCCCAGCATTTT. This chain joins TRBV6-1 and TRBJ1-5; weak D call: TRBD1 (6 bases). Germline loops: CDR1 MNHNS, CDR2 SASEGT. The CDR3 covers 15 residues. The ends were cut back, 7 bases at V and 2 bases at J, with 15 bases in the middle.

This clonotype was observed a few times. V and J are TRBV20-1 and TRBJ2-3; D call uncertain. The CDR3 is 12 amino acids. V lost 0 bases and J 5 bases, leaving 6 bases between the germline ends. CDR1 is DFQATT, CDR2 SNEGSKA, per germline (reference sequence). In DNA, the CDR3 is TGCAGTGCTAGAGACTCCCAAGATACGCAGTATTTT. This sequence encodes CSARDSQDTQYF.

This clonotype was picked up many times. V and J are TRBV29-1 and TRBJ2-7; 8 bases align to TRBD1. The CDR3 sequence is 14 residues long. After removal of 6 bases from V and 2 bases from J, the junction contained 9 bases not matched to a gene. CDR1 and CDR2 from the germline V gene are SQVTM and ANQGSEA. CDR3 DNA sequence: TGCAGCGTGGTCCCGGGACAGGACCCCTACGAGCAGTACTTC. Encoded protein: CSVVPGQDPYEQYF.

This clonotype has at least ten counts. V gene TRBV18 combines with J gene TRBJ2-6; a possible D gene is TRBD1 (5 bases). Germline V gene data show CDR1 as KGHSH and CDR2 as LQKENI. With 6 bases removed from V and 4 bases from J, the gap between germline ends came to 13 bases. This CDR3 spans 15 amino acids. The CDR3 coding sequence is TGTGCCAGCTCGGTTACAGGAGCCGGGGCCAACGTCCTGACTTTC. Protein product: CASSVTGAGANVLTF.

This clonotype was counted many times. The rearrangement uses TRBV27 and TRBJ1-4; D is undetermined. V lost 11 bases and J 1 base, leaving 20 bases between the germline ends. In germline, CDR1 is MNHEY, CDR2 SMNVEV (reference sequence). This CDR3 region has 16 residues. This CDR3 reads CAGKLENGGTNEKLFF. DNA of the CDR3: TGTGCCGGAAAATTGGAAAACGGCGGAACTAATGAAAAACTGTTTTTT. The full variable domain, rest sourced from reference TRBV27 and TRBJ1-4, is EAQVTQNPRYLITVTGKKLTVTCSQNMNHEYMSWYRQDPGLGLRQIYYSMNVEVTDKGDVPEGYKVSRKEKRNFPLILESPSPNQTSLYFCAGKLENGGTNEKLFFGSGTQLSVL.

This clonotype showed up many times. The chain recombines TRBV4-2 with TRBJ1-2, with D perhaps TRBD1 (5 bases). The CDR3 is made up of 16 amino acids. Trimming removed 0 bases at V and 4 bases at J, with 15 bases between. The germline V gene encodes CDR1 LGHNA and CDR2 YNFKEQ. In nucleotides, the CDR3 is TGTGCCAGCAGCCAAGAGCCAGGGAGTAGGATCTATGGCTACACCTTC. Protein product: CASSQEPGSRIYGYTF.

This clonotype was seen a handful of times. The gene calls are TRBV3-1 and TRBJ1-2, with D possibly matching TRBD1 (5 bases). The CDR3 extends over 16 amino acids. CDR1 and CDR2 from the germline V gene are LGHDT and YNNKEL (reference sequence). The V end was cut by 0 bases, the J end by 4 bases, with 15 bases between. CDR3 loop: CASSQDLLATAYGYTF. The CDR3 nucleotides read TGTGCCAGCAGCCAAGATCTTTTGGCGACAGCCTATGGCTACACCTTC.

This clonotype has more than one count but fewer than ten. This sequence joins TRBV29-1 and TRBJ2-2; either TRBD1 or TRBD2 may supply D (5 bases each). Germline CDR1 SQVTM, CDR2 ANQGSEA. The CDR3 has 14 residues. Trimming shortened V by 5 bases and J by 0 bases, and 10 bases separated the two germline ends. The DNA for the CDR3 is TGCAGCGTTTTCCAGGGAGCGAACACCGGGGAGCTGTTTTTT. Translation: CSVFQGANTGELFF.